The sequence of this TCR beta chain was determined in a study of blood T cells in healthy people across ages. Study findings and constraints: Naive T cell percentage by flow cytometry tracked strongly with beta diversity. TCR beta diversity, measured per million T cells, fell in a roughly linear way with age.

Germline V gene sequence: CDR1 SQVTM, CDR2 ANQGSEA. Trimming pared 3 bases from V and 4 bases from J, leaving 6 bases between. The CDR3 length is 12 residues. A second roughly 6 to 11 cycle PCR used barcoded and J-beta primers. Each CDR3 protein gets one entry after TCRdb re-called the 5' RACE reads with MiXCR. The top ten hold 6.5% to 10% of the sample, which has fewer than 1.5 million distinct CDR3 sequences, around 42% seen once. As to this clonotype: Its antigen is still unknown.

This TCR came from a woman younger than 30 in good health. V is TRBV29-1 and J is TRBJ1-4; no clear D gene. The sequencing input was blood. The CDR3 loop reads CSVELGNEKLFF. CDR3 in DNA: TGCAGCGTTGAGTTGGGTAATGAAAAACTGTTTTTT.